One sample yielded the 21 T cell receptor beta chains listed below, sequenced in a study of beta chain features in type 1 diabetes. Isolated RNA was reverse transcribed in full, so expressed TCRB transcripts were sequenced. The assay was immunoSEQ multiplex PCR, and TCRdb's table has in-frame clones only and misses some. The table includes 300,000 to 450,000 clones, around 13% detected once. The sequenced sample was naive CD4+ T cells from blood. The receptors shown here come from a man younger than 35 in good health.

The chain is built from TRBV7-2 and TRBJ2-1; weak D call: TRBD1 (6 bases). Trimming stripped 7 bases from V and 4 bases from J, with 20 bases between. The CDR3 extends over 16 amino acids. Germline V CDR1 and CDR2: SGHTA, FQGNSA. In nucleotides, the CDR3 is TGTGCCAGCAAGTATGGTGGTAGGGGGAGATACAATGAGCAGTTCTTC. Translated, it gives CASKYGGRGRYNEQFF.

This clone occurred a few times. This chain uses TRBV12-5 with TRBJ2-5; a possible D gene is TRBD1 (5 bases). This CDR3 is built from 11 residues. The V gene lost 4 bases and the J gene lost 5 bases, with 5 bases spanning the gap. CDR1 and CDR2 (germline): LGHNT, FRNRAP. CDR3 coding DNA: TGTGCTAGTGGTTACAGGGAGACCCAGTACTTC. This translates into CASGYRETQYF.

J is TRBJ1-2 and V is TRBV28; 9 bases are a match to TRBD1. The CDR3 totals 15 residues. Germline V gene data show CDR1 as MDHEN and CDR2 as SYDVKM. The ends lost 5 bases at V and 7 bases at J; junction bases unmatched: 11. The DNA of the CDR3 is TGTGCCAGCAGTACCTCGGGACAGGGATTCGGTGGCTACACCTTC. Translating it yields CASSTSGQGFGGYTF.

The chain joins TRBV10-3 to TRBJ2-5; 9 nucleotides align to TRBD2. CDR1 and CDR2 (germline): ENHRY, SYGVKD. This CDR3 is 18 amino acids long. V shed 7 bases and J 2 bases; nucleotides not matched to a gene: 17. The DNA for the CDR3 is TGTGCCATCACCAAAACCCGCTCTAGCGGGGACATACAAGAGACCCAGTACTTC. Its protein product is CAITKTRSSGDIQETQYF.

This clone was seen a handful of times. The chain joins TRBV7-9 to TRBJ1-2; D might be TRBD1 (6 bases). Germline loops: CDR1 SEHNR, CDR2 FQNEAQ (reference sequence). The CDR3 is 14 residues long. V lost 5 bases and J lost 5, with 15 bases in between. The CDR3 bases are TGTGCCAGCAGCCTCAGACAGGAATATTATGGCTACACCTTC. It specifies CASSLRQEYYGYTF.

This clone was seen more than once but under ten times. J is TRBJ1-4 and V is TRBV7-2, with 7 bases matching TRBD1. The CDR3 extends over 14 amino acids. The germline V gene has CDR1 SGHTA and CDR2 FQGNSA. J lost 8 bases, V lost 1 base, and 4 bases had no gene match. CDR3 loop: CASSLDRGMEKLFF. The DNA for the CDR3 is TGTGCCAGCAGCTTAGACAGGGGTATGGAAAAACTGTTTTTT.

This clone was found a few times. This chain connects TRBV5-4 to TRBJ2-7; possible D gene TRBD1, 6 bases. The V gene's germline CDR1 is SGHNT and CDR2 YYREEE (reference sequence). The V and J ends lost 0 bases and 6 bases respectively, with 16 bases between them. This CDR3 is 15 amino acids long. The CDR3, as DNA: TGTGCCAGCAGCTTGGTACCGACAGGAATCCTCGAGCAGTACTTC. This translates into CASSLVPTGILEQYF.

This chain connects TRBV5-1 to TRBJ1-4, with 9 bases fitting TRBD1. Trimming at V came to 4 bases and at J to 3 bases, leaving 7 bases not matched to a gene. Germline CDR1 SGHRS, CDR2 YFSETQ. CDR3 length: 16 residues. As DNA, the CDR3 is TGCGCCAGCAGCACGGGACAGGGAAGTCCTAATGAAAAACTGTTTTTT. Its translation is CASSTGQGSPNEKLFF.

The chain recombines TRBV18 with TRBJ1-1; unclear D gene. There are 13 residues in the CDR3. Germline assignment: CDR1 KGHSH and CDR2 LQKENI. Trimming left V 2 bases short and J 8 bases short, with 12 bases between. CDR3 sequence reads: CASSPSASVEAFF. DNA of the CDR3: TGTGCCAGCTCACCATCCGCAAGCGTAGAAGCTTTCTTT. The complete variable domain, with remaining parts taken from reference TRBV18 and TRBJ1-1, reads NAGVMQNPRHLVRRRGQEARLRCSPMKGHSHVYWYRQLPEEGLKFMVYLQKENIIDESGMPKERFSAEFPKEGPSILRIQQVVRGDSAAYFCASSPSASVEAFFGQGTRLTVV.

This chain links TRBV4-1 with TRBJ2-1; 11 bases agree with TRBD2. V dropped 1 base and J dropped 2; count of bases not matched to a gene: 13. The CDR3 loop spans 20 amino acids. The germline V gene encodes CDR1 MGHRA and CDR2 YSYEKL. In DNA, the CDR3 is TGCGCCAGCAGCCAAGTTGGGACTAGCGGAAGGGCTCGGCCCTACAATGAGCAGTTCTTC. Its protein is CASSQVGTSGRARPYNEQFF.

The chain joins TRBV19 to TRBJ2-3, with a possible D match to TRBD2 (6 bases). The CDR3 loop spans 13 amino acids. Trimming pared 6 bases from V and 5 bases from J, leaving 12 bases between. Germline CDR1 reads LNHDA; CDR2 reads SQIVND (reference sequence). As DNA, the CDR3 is TGTGCCAGTAGCCCGGGGGTTGGAGATACGCAGTATTTT. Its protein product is CASSPGVGDTQYF. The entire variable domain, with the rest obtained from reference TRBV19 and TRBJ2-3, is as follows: DGGITQSPKYLFRKEGQNVTLSCEQNLNHDAMYWYRQDPGQGLRLIYYSQIVNDFQKGDIAEGYSVSREKKESFPLTVTSAQKNPTAFYLCASSPGVGDTQYFGPGTRLTVL.

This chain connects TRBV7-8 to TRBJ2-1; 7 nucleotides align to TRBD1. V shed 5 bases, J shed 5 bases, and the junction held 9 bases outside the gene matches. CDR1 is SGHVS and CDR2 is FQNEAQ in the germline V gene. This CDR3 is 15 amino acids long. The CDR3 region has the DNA TGTGCCAGCAGCCTAACGACGGGACAGAACAATGAGCAGTTCTTC. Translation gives CASSLTTGQNNEQFF.

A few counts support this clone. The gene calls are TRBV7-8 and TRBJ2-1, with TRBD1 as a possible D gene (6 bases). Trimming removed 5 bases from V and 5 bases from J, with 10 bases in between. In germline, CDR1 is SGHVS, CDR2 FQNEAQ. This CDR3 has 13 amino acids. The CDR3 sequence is CASSMDRNNEQFF. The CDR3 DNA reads TGTGCCAGCAGCATGGACAGAAACAATGAGCAGTTCTTC.

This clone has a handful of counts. The CDR3 sequence: CASSSPGQGRTGELFF. The CDR3 nucleotides read TGTGCCAGCAGTTCGCCGGGACAGGGGCGCACCGGGGAGCTGTTTTTT. This chain joins TRBV28 and TRBJ2-2, with 10 positions matching TRBD1. V trimming: 4 bases; J trimming: 4 bases; junction bases outside the gene matches: 6. This CDR3 is 16 amino acids long. Germline V gene data show CDR1 as MDHEN and CDR2 as SYDVKM.

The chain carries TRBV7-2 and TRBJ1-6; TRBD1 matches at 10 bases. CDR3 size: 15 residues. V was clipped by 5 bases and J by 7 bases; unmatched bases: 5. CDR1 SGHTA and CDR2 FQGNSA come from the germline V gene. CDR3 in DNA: TGTGCCAGCAGCACAAGGGGACAGGGGAATTCACCCCTCCACTTT. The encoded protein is CASSTRGQGNSPLHF.

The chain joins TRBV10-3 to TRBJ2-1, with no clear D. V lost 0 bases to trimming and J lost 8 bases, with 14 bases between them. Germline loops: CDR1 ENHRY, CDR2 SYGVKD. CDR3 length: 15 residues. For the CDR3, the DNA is TGTGCCATCAGTGAGTCGGGCAGACCCAACGATGAGCAGTTCTTC. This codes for CAISESGRPNDEQFF.

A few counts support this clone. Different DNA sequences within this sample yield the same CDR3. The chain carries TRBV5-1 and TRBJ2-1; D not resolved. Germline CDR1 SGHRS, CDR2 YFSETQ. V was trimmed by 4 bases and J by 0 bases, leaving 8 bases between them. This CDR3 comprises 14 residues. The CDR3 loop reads CASSLESSYNEQFF. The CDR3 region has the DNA TGCGCCAGCAGCCTAGAGAGCTCCTACAATGAGCAGTTCTTC.

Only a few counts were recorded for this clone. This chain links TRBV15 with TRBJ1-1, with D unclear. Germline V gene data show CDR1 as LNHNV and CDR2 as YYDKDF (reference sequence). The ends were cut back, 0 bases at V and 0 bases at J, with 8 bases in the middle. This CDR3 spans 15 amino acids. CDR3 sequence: CATSRDRGLNTEAFF. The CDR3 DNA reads TGTGCCACCAGCAGAGATCGGGGTCTGAACACTGAAGCTTTCTTT. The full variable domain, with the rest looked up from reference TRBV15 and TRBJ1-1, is DAMVIQNPRYQVTQFGKPVTLSCSQTLNHNVMYWYQQKSSQAPKLLFHYYDKDFNNEADTPDNFQSRRPNTSFCFLDIRSPGLGDTAMYLCATSRDRGLNTEAFFGQGTRLTVV.

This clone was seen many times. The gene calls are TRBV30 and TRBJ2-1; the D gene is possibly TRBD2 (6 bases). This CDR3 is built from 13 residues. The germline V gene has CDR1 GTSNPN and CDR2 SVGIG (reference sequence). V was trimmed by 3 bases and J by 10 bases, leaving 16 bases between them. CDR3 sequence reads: CAWSRAASGEQFF. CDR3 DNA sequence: TGTGCCTGGAGCCGTGCGGCCAGCGGGGAGCAGTTCTTC.

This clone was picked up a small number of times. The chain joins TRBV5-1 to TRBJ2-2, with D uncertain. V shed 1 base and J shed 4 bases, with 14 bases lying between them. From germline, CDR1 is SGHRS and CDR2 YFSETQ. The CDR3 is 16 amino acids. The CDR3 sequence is CASSLTADTVTGELFF. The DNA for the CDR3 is TGCGCCAGCAGCTTGACGGCAGACACCGTCACCGGGGAGCTGTTTTTT.

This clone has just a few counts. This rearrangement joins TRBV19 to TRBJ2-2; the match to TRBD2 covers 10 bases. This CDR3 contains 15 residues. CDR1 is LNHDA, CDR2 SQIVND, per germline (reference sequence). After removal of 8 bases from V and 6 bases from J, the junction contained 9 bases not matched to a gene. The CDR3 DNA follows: TGTGCCAGTGGTGGAGCGGGGGGGCGTGCCGGGGAGCTGTTTTTT. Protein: CASGGAGGRAGELFF.